The source of this T cell receptor beta chain is a study of blood T cells in healthy people across ages. Background on the study: Using template switching, researchers captured about one barcoded beta molecule for each two T cells.

Next came a second PCR, run for about 7 to 11 cycles, which used a sample-barcoded 5' primer along with a J-beta primer mix. Each cDNA was tagged by a template-switch adaptor containing 12 random nucleotides. MiXCR, run by TCRdb on the 5' RACE reads, gives a single entry per CDR3 protein. The sample gives fewer than 2,000,000 distinct CDR3 sequences, around 40% of which show up once; 23% is in the top ten. The table lists this clonotype with many counts. The V end lost 4 bases, the J end lost 6 bases, and 10 bases lay between the germline ends. The CDR3 contains 13 residues. The germline V gene has CDR1 LGHNA and CDR2 YSLEER.

Input material: blood. The source of this sequence is a human donor in good health. The chain recombines TRBV4-3 with TRBJ2-1; no clear D gene. Here the CDR3 reads CASSRLVGNEQFF. DNA of the CDR3: TGCGCCAGCAGCCGTCTGGTTGGCAATGAGCAGTTCTTC.